Given below is one T cell receptor (beta chain) in context. The data belong to a study of cytomegalovirus exposure and HLA in healthy donors. This CDR3 region has 19 residues. Germline CDR1 LNHDA, CDR2 SQIVND (reference sequence). V trimming: 3 bases; J trimming: 1 base; junction bases outside the gene matches: 13. PCR primers comprised 60 Vbeta and 13 Jbeta primers. Produced via immunoSEQ multiplex PCR; TCRdb's table is partial and in-frame only. Among 100,000 or so clones listed, 65% to 80% were seen once. The chain is built from TRBV19 and TRBJ2-3; 10 bases are a match to TRBD2. Specimen: PBMCs. This TCR was recovered from a woman aged 40 to 49 in good health and CMV-seronegative. CDR3 DNA sequence: TGTGCCAGTAGTATGCTGGGACTAGCGTTCGACTATGGCACAGATACGCAGTATTTT. This encodes CASSMLGLAFDYGTDTQYF. The full variable domain, with the rest looked up from reference TRBV19 and TRBJ2-3, is DGGITQSPKYLFRKEGQNVTLSCEQNLNHDAMYWYRQDPGQGLRLIYYSQIVNDFQKGDIAEGYSVSREKKESFPLTVTSAQKNPTAFYLCASSMLGLAFDYGTDTQYFGPGTRLTVL.